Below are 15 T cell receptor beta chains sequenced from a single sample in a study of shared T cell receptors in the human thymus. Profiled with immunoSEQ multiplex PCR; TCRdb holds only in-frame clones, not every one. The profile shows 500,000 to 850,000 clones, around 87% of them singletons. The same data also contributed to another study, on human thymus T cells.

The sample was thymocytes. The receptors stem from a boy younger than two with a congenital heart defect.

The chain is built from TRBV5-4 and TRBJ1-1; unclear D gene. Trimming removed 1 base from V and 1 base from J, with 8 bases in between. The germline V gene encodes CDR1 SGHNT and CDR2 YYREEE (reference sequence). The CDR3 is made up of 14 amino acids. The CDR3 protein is CASSLLRKNTEAFF. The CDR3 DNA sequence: TGTGCCAGCAGCTTGTTGCGAAAGAACACTGAAGCTTTCTTT.

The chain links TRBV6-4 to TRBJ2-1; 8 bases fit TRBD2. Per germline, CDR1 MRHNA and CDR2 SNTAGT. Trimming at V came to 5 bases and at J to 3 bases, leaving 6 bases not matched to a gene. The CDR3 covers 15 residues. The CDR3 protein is CASSPASGFYNEQFF. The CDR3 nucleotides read TGTGCCAGCAGTCCAGCTAGCGGGTTCTACAATGAGCAGTTCTTC.

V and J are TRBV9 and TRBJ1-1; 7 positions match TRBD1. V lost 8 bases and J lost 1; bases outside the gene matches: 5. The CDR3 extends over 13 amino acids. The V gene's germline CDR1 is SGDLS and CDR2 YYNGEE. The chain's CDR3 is CASTRTGNTEAFF. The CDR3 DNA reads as TGTGCCAGTACCAGGACAGGGAACACTGAAGCTTTCTTT. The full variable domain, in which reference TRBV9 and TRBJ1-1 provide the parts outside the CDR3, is DSGVTQTPKHLITATGQRVTLRCSPRSGDLSVYWYQQSLDQGLQFLIQYYNGEERAKGNILERFSAQQFPDLHSELNLSSLELGDSALYFCASTRTGNTEAFFGQGTRLTVV.

The CDR3 region has the DNA TGTGCCAGCAGTTTATCGTCGCTTGTGCAATACGAGCAGTACTTC. As protein: CASSLSSLVQYEQYF. V usage is TRBV27 and J usage is TRBJ2-5; no reliable D call. The end of the DNA is better explained by TRBJ2-7, so the J call may be wrong. CDR1 and CDR2 from the germline V gene are MNHEY and SMNVEV (reference sequence). There are 15 residues in the CDR3.

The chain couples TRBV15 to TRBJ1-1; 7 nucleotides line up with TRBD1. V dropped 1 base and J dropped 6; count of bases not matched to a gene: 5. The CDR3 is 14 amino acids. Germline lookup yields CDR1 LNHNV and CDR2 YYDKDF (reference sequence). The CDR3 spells CATSRARGASEAFF. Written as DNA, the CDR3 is TGTGCCACCAGCAGAGCCAGGGGGGCCTCTGAAGCTTTCTTT. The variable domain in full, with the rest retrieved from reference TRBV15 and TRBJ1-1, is DAMVIQNPRYQVTQFGKPVTLSCSQTLNHNVMYWYQQKSSQAPKLLFHYYDKDFNNEADTPDNFQSRRPNTSFCFLDIRSPGLGDTAMYLCATSRARGASEAFFGQGTRLTVV.

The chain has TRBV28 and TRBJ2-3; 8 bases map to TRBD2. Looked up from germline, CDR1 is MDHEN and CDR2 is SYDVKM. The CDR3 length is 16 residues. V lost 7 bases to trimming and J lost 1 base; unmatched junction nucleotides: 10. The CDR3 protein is CASTLEGLAGTDTQYF. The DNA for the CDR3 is TGTGCCAGCACATTGGAAGGACTAGCCGGCACAGATACGCAGTATTTT.

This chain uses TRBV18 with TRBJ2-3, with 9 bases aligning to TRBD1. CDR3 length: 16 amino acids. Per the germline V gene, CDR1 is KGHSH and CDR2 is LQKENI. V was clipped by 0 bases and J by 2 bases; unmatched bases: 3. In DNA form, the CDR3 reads TGTGCCAGCTCACCACCGGGGGACAGGGACACAGATACGCAGTATTTT. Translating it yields CASSPPGDRDTDTQYF.

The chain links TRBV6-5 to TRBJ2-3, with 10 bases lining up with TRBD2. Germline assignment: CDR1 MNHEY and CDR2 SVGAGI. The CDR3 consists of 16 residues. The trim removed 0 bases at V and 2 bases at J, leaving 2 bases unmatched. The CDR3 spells CASSYSSGRITDTQYF. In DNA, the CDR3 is TGTGCCAGCAGTTACTCTAGCGGGAGGATCACAGATACGCAGTATTTT.

In DNA form, the CDR3 reads TGTGCTAGTGGTCGTCCGGGACTGGGCTATGAGCAGTTCTTC. Translation gives CASGRPGLGYEQFF. J is TRBJ2-1 and V is TRBV12-5, with a possible D match to TRBD2 (6 bases). Germline V gene lookup returns CDR1 LGHNT and CDR2 FRNRAP. The CDR3 has 14 residues. V was cut by 5 bases and J by 8 bases, with 16 bases left in between.

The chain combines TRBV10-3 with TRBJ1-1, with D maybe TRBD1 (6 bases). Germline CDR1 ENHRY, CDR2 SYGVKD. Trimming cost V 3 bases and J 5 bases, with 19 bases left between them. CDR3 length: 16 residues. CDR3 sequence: CAISEIPFHRATEAFF. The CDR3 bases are TGTGCCATCAGTGAAATCCCCTTCCACAGGGCTACTGAAGCTTTCTTT.

For the CDR3, the DNA is TGTGCCATCAGTGAGTATGGGGGGGCCTACGAGCAGTACTTC. This sequence encodes CAISEYGGAYEQYF. The J gene is TRBJ2-7, the V gene TRBV10-3; TRBD2 matches at 7 bases. This CDR3 spans 14 amino acids. J was trimmed by 2 bases and V by 1 base; bases with no gene match: 2. CDR1 and CDR2 from the germline V gene are ENHRY and SYGVKD.

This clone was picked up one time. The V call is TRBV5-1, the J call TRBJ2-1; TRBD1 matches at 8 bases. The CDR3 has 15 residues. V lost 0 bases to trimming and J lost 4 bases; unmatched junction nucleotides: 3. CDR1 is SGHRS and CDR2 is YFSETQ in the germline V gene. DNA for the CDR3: TGCGCCAGCAGCTTGGTCAGGGGGCAGTACAATGAGCAGTTCTTC. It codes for CASSLVRGQYNEQFF. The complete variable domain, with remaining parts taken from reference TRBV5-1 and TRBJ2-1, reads KAGVTQTPRYLIKTRGQQVTLSCSPISGHRSVSWYQQTPGQGLQFLFEYFSETQRNKGNFPGRFSGRQFSNSRSEMNVSTLELGDSALYLCASSLVRGQYNEQFFGPGTRLTVL.

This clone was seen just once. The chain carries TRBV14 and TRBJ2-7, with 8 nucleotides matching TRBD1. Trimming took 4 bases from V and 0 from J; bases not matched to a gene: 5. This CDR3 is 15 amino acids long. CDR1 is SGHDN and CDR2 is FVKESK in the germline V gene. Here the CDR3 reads CASSPRQGTSYEQYF. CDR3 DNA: TGTGCCAGCAGCCCCCGACAGGGGACCTCCTACGAGCAGTACTTC.

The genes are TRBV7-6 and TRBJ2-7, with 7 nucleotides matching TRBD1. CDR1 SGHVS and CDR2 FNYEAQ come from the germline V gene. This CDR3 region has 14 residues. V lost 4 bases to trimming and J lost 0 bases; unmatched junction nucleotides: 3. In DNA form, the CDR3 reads TGTGCCAGCAGCTCGGGACAGCTCTCCTACGAGCAGTACTTC. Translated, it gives CASSSGQLSYEQYF.

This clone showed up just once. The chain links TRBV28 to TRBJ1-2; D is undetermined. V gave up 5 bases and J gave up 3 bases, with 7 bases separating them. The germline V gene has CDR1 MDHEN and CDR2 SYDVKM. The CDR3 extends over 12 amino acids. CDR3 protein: CASSNNDYGYTF. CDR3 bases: TGTGCCAGCAGTAATAATGACTATGGCTACACCTTC.